The source of this TCR beta chain is a study of response to subunit inactivated influenza vaccine. General study findings and limits: Authors suggested each seasonal flu vaccination may recruit only limited numbers of new T cells.

This CDR3 region has 13 residues. V gave up 6 bases and J gave up 1 base; unmatched junction bases: 3. Germline CDR1 reads DFQATT; CDR2 reads SNEGSKA (reference sequence). One entry per CDR3 protein, called by TCRdb with MiXCR from the RT-PCR reads. The sample contains under 200,000 distinct CDR3 sequences, roughly a tenth of which appear only once. Regarding this clonotype: Its antigen remains unknown.

This clonotype was obtained from a man over 45 who received an inactivated influenza vaccine. The V gene is TRBV20-1, the J gene TRBJ2-7; TRBD2 aligns across 10 bases. Source: non-naive T cells sorted from PBMCs, taken roughly 47 days after vaccination. CDR3 region: CSAVAGGSYEQYF. DNA for the CDR3: TGCAGTGCGGTAGCGGGGGGATCCTACGAGCAGTACTTC.